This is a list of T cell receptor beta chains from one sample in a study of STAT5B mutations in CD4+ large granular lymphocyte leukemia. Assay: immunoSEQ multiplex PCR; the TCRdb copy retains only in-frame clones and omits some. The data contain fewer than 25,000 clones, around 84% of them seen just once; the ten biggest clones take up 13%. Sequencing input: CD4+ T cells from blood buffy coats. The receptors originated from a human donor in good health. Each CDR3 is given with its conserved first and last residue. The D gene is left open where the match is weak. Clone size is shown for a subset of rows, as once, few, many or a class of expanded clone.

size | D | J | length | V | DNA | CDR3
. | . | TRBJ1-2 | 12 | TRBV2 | TGTGCCAGCAGTCCTGGAGGGTATGGCTACACCTTC | CASSPGGYGYTF
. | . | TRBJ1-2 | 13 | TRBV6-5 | TGTGCCAGCAGCTGGACACCTGAAGGCGGCTACACCTTC | CASSWTPEGGYTF
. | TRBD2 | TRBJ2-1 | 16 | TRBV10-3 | TGTGCCATCAGTGAGTCGCCTAGCGGGGTGTACAATGAGCAGTTCTTC | CAISESPSGVYNEQFF
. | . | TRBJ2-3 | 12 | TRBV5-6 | TGTGCCAGCACCCGGGACACGGATACGCAGTATTTT | CASTRDTDTQYF
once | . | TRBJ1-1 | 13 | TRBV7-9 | TGTGCCAGCAGCTTACAAGGGAACACTGAAGCTTTCTTT | CASSLQGNTEAFF
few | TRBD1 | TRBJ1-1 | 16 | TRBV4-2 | TGTGCCAGCAGCCCCGGGACAGGCATAATGAACACTGAAGCTTTCTTT | CASSPGTGIMNTEAFF
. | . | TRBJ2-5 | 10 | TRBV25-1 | TGTGCCAGCAGGCGAGAGACCCAGTACTTC | CASRRETQYF
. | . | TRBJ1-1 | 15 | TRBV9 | TGTGCCAGCAGCGTGGACCCTCACCCGAACGCTGAAGCTTTCTTT | CASSVDPHPNAEAFF
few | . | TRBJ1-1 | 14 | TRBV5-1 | TGCGCCAGCAGCGGCGGTAGGGGAAACACTGAAGCTTTCTTT | CASSGGRGNTEAFF
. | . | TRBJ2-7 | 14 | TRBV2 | TGTGCCAGCAGATATTCCGGGACACCCTACGAGCAGTACTTC | CASRYSGTPYEQYF
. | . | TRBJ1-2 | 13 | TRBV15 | TGTGCCACCAGCAGAGGGCAGGGGCTTGGCTACACCTTC | CATSRGQGLGYTF
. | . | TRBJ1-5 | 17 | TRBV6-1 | TGTGCCAGCAGTGAAGCGGGAAGGACTTTGAGCAATCAGCCCCAGCATTTT | CASSEAGRTLSNQPQHF
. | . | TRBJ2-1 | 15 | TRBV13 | TGTGCCAGCAGCTATAGGTTAGCAGCAGACAATGAGCAGTTCTTC | CASSYRLAADNEQFF
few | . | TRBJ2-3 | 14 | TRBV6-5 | TGTGCCAGCAGTTACGCGGTGGGGGCAGATACGCAGTATTTT | CASSYAVGADTQYF
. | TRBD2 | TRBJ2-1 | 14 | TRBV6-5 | TGTGCCAGCGGAGGACTAGCGGGGGGTAATGAGCAGTTCTTC | CASGGLAGGNEQFF
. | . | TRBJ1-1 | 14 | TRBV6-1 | TGTGCCAGCAGCCCACAGGGAATGAATACTGAAGCTTTCTTT | CASSPQGMNTEAFF
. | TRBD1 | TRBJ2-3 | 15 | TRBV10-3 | TGTGCCATCAGCCAAACAGGGGATTCCACAGATACGCAGTATTTT | CAISQTGDSTDTQYF
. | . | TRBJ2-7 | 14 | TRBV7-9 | TGTGCCAGCAGCCTAGAGGGGCTATCCTACGAGCAGTACTTC | CASSLEGLSYEQYF
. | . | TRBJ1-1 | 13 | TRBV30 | TGTGCCTGGAGTAATGGGGGCAACACTGAAGCTTTCTTT | CAWSNGGNTEAFF
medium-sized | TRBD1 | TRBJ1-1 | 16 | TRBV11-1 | TGTGCCAGCAGCCAAGGACTCGGGCAGGGGGTTACTGAAGCTTTCTTT | CASSQGLGQGVTEAFF
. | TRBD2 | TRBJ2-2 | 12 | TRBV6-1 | TGTGCCAGCGGGGGGGGTGTCGGGGAGCTGTTTTTT | CASGGGVGELFF
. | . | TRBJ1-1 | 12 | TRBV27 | TGTGCCAGCGGTTGGCGTAACACTGAAGCTTTCTTT | CASGWRNTEAFF
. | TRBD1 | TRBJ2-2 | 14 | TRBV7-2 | TGTGCCAGCAGCTTCGGACAGGGAACCGGGGAGCTGTTTTTT | CASSFGQGTGELFF
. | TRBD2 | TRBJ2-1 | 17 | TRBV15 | TGTGCCACCAGCAGAGGCGACAGCGGGGCACTCGGCAATGAGCAGTTCTTC | CATSRGDSGALGNEQFF
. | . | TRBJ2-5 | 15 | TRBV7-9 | TGTGCCAGCAGCTCGACGGGGCCTCTAGGGGAGACCCAGTACTTC | CASSSTGPLGETQYF
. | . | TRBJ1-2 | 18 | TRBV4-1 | TGCGCCAGCAGCCAAGATGGGGCAGGGATGGGTCGAAACTATGGCTACACCTTC | CASSQDGAGMGRNYGYTF
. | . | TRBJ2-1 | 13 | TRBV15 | TGTGCCACCAGCAAACAGGAGTACAATGAGCAGTTCTTC | CATSKQEYNEQFF